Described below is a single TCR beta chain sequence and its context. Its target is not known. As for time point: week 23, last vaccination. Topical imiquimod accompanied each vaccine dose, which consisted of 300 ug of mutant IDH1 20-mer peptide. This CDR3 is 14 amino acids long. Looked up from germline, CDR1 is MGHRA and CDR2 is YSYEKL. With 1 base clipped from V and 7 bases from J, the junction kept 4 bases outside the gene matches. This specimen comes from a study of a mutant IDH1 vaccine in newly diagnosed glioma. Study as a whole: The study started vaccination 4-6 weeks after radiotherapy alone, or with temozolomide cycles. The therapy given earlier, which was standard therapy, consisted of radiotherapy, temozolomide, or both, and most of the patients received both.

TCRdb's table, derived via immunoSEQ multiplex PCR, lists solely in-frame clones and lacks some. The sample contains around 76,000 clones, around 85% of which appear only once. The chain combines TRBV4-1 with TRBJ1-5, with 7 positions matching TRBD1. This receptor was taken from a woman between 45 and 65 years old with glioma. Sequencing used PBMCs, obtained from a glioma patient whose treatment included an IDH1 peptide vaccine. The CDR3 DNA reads TGCGCCAGCAGCCAAGGCAGGGGGAAACAGCCCCAGCATTTT. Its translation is CASSQGRGKQPQHF.